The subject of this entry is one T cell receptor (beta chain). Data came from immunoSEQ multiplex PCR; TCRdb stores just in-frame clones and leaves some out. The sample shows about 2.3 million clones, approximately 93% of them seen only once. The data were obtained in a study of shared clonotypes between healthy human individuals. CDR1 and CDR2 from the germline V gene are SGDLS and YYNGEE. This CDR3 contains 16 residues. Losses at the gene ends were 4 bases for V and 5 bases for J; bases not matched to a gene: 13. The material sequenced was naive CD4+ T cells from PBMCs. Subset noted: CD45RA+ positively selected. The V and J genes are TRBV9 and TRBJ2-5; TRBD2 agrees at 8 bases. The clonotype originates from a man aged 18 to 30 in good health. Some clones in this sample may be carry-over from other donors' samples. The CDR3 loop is CASSITPGRDGETQYF. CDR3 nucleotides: TGTGCCAGCAGCATCACCCCCGGGAGGGATGGGGAGACCCAGTACTTC.